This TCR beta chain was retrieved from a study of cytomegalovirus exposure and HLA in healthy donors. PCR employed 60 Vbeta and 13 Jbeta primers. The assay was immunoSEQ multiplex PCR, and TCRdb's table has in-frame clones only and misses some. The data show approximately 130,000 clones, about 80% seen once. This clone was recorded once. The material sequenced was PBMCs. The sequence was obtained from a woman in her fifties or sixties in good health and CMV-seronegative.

The CDR3 reads CASSKASGGGKDEQFF. CDR3 DNA sequence: TGTGCCAGTAGTAAGGCTAGCGGGGGGGGTAAGGATGAGCAGTTCTTC. This rearrangement joins TRBV19 to TRBJ2-1, with 12 bases identical to TRBD2. The CDR3 runs to 16 residues. After removal of 4 bases from V and 8 bases from J, the junction contained 9 bases not matched to a gene. CDR1 and CDR2 (germline): LNHDA, SQIVND (reference sequence). The variable domain in full, with the rest retrieved from reference TRBV19 and TRBJ2-1, is DGGITQSPKYLFRKEGQNVTLSCEQNLNHDAMYWYRQDPGQGLRLIYYSQIVNDFQKGDIAEGYSVSREKKESFPLTVTSAQKNPTAFYLCASSKASGGGKDEQFFGPGTRLTVL.